This T cell receptor beta chain is from a study of cytomegalovirus exposure and HLA in healthy donors (dated by TCRdb to 2015 to 2018). Study-level background: According to an earlier analysis of several hundred of the donors, about 179 million T cells yielded 90 million to 130 million unique TCR beta sequences and 276 Gb of sequence data. To predict cytomegalovirus infection status, the study brought together high-throughput TCR immunosequencing, statistical association of individual TCRs with disease status, and machine learning. The aim of the study was to test whether cataloging public T cell receptors could identify signatures of past pathogen exposure. About 280 gigabases of sequencing data and approximately 84 million unique TCR sequences were included in an early release covering several hundred HLA-typed donors. Across some 400 genotyped donors of the cohort, an average of approximately 200,000 unique TCR beta nucleotide sequences per donor were sequenced, and 15% to 20% of those sequences were non-productive. Along with the roughly 670-subject first cohort, a separate validation cohort of more than 90 different subjects was used. The later analysis used no new phenotypic data to find candidate immune exposures, relying instead on TCR beta sequences and their occurrence across donors. The study profiled the T cell repertoires of under 700 subjects by immunosequencing and related them to cytomegalovirus serostatus. To decide whether each TCR beta V gene segment behaved as functional or pseudogenic, an earlier analysis of fewer than 750 of the donors relied on high-throughput TCR beta sequencing. A later genetic analysis took genome-wide SNP genotypes for about 65% of the roughly 670 donors and used that subset as a discovery cohort. Five DR-DQ haplotypes were handled as single units for association and clustering because linkage in the cohort was strong. All discovery cohort repertoires had been generated on a single sequencing platform. HLA typing included class I and class II loci at four-digit resolution. Among the approximately 400 genotyped donors, approximately 82% belonged to the genetic ancestry cluster associated with self-reported Caucasian donors. Alongside the repertoire data, information on donor age, sex, ethnicity and CMV serostatus was compiled. The number of typed donors differed by locus: roughly 629-630 for A, B, C, DRB1 and DQB1; 500 to 550 for DQA1; roughly 600 for DPA1; and around 470 for DPB1. In a later analysis, previously published TCR beta repertoires from several hundred donors were re-analyzed and high-resolution HLA genotyping was added so that TCR occurrence patterns could be studied.

Comment on this clone: Its antigen has not been determined. Within one base of it there is no much larger clone, and no base qualities were kept.

Library construction relied on the immunoSEQ multiplex PCR assay. A mixture of 60 forward primers for TCR Vbeta segments and 13 reverse primers for TCR Jbeta segments was used in the multiplex PCR. A multiplex PCR assay on genomic DNA amplified the CDR3 region of rearranged TCR beta genes. The Illumina HiSeq System was used to sequence the amplified TCR beta libraries as 87-base-pair reads. The original pipeline was this. Across the roughly 700 repertoires, a later analysis counted some 80 million unique TCR beta chains, 9.5 million to 13 million of which were shared by at least two donors. A nearest-neighbor algorithm error-corrected the raw reads and collapsed the reads into unique sequences, merging closely related sequences to remove PCR and sequencing errors. Alignment of CDR3 sequences to IMGT reference sequences was used to assign V, D and J gene segments. For a sequence to be retained, at least a six-nucleotide match to both a V gene segment and a J gene segment was required. A rearrangement counted as productive if the CDR3 had no stop codons and remained in frame with V and J, and every other rearrangement counted as non-productive. CDR3 was defined by IMGT convention, running from the second conserved V-encoded cysteine to the conserved J-encoded phenylalanine. The earlier analysis of 587 of the donors excluded sequences that lacked an unambiguous match to a single V gene segment. An earlier analysis of 587 of the donors classified V segments as functional when productive rearrangements were above 56.7% and as segregating when the standard deviation between donors was above 5%. A statistical classification framework was developed to diagnose cytomegalovirus status using the catalog of TCR beta chain sequences. In a later analysis, V and J genes were assigned by comparing TCR nucleotide sequences against IMGT/GENE-DB human TR gene sequences. Using the TCRdist pipeline, a later analysis assigned CDR3 sequences along with most-parsimonious VDJ recombination scenarios. A later analysis defined each TCR beta chain by its CDR3 amino acid sequence plus V-gene family, and excluded reads lacking a unique V-gene family. In a later analysis, approximately 590 highly shared, low-generation-probability nucleotide sequences were removed to address suspected cross-contamination and a sequencing artifact. A later analysis calculated a clonal expansion index for each public chain from normalized within-repertoire ranks of inferred template counts. A later analysis computed generation probabilities with a VDJ recombination model fitted to out-of-frame rearrangements, and checked the results against IGoR. In a later analysis, TCR-TCR, TCR-HLA and TCR-CMV co-occurrence was scored with hypergeometric tests, and a repertoire-size bias correction was applied to TCR pairs. A later analysis estimated false discovery rates by permuting HLA or CMV assignments 20 times. In a later analysis, co-occurring TCRs were grouped with DBSCAN, and TCRdist sequence similarity was added when clustering was performed within HLA-allele-positive subsets. Repertoires with fewer than 30,000 or more than 120,000 public chains, plus five repertoires with anomalous nucleotide sharing, were excluded from co-occurrence clustering. TCRdb mirrors the immuneACCESS table, restricted to in-frame sequences. Some clones are absent from its copies; in checked studies, under half trace to an unresolved V gene, and the reason for the others is unknown. The V and J calls and clone size are taken from that table; D and trimming were inferred from the DNA. The table for this sample lists 99,000 or so clones; around 80% of them were counted only once. The ten largest clones represent about 3.6% of the sample.

The study at large found these results: The classifier was reported to diagnose cytomegalovirus status with high specificity and sensitivity in both the original and validation cohorts. In vitro tests confirmed that a few of the cytomegalovirus-associated TCR beta chains recognize cytomegalovirus antigens. Some IMGT-functional V segments, including TRBV6-2 and TRBV6-3, could not be distinguished by the 87-base-pair reads and were therefore excluded. A group of highly shared sequence variants was considered likely to be a technical artifact of the sequencing pipeline. Several of the top co-occurrence clusters appeared to be linked to parvovirus B19, influenza, CMV and Epstein-Barr virus, according to a later analysis. In a later genetic analysis, fewer N-insertions in productive TCRs were reported among donors in an Asian-associated ancestry cluster than the roughly 700-donor mean. Most CMV-associated TCR beta chains appeared to be HLA-restricted in a later analysis, and the HLA associations seemed to be driven largely by CMV exposure. In an earlier analysis of approximately 600 of the donors, most TCR beta V segments were observed in productive rearrangements about 87% or about 30% of the time, broadly matching IMGT annotations. A later analysis associated about 17,000 TCR beta sequences with specific HLA alleles at a false discovery rate of 0.05. Sequencing depth was assumed to be roughly uniform across donors in the presence/absence analyses, though that assumption may not hold. Most TCR sequences were seen in very few donors, while some public TCRs were found in many individuals. Immune exposure information for the cohort was limited to CMV serostatus. A further reported finding was that TCR beta sequences accurately predicted the HLA-A and HLA-B alleles for most subjects in the first cohort. Only TCR beta chains were sequenced in this cohort, and the absence of alpha or paired-chain data limited detectable features. Assigning TCR associations to individual alleles was difficult when HLA alleles, especially DR and DQ, strongly co-occurred. Because HLA typing was unavailable for some donors at each locus, only the typed subset was used in association tests. Linkage disequilibrium might explain the correlated functional status among segregating V segments, but an unknown experimental factor could not be excluded. According to the authors, the approach could potentially be generalized to other disease states and immunological phenotypes. In a later analysis, the rate of TCR association differed among HLA loci, with DRB1 alleles having the most associated TCRs and HLA-C alleles having the fewest. V-gene and J-gene trimming of TCR beta chains was associated with a missense DCLRE1C variant in a later genetic analysis, and the association was replicated in an independent cohort. In the study, around 150 TCR beta chains were listed as associated with cytomegalovirus. The earlier analysis of almost 600 of the donors excluded roughly 17 rarely observed V segments, including chromosome 9 orphons, because counts were too low. In a later analysis, HLA-associated TCR beta chains were found to be more clonally expanded and to have lower generation probabilities than equally common non-associated chains.

The cohort consisted of 600 or so healthy bone marrow donors. At the time of sampling, all cohort members were nominally healthy, though unrecorded immune exposures were likely present. The donor tested CMV seropositive, placing the donor among the approximately 290 seropositive members of the cohort. A peripheral blood sample was provided by each donor, and peripheral blood mononuclear cells were used for TCR beta sequencing. Genomic DNA was extracted from the blood cell samples with the Qiagen DNeasy Blood Extraction Kit. Trimming accounts for 2 bases at V and 16 bases at J, while the number of junction bases matched to no gene is 5. The CDR3 goes from the cysteine to the phenylalanine over 12 residues. The only DNA kept is the CDR3, 36 bases in frame from the first base. From the germline V gene (reference sequence), CDR1 is SEHNR and CDR2 is FQNEAQ.

This receptor was taken from a male donor in good health and CMV-seropositive. The chain is assembled from TRBV7-9 and TRBJ2-2; 9 central bases correspond to TRBD1. Sequenced sample: PBMCs. Here is the DNA: TGTGCCAGCAGCTTAAAGGGACAGGGCGAGTTTTTT. Its product reads: CASSLKGQGEFF.